These T cell receptor beta chains were read from a single sample in a study of T-cell memory formation after mild COVID-19. TCRdb redid the calling of the 5' RACE reads with MiXCR, one entry per CDR3 protein. This repertoire shows tens of thousands of distinct CDR3 sequences, approximately 15% found once; its top ten account for 25% to 35%. The specimen sequenced was PBMCs or a T cell subset sorted from them (not recorded which). The receptors were sampled from an adult woman who had mild COVID-19 (a few samples of this study predate the infection). Cell type and time point are not known. CDR3s include the opening cysteine and the closing phenylalanine or tryptophan. A D gene is named only where the DNA matches it firmly. Size is omitted from some rows. Given values are once, few, many or a class for expanded clones.

j_gene: TRBJ1-1; d_gene: -; v_gene: TRBV24-1; abundance: many; CDR3aa: CATSEPLGSNTEAFF; CDR3nt: TGTGCCACCAGTGAACCCCTAGGCAGTAACACTGAAGCTTTCTTT
j_gene: TRBJ1-1; d_gene: -; v_gene: TRBV12-3/TRBV12-4; abundance: few; CDR3aa: CASSFYKAEAFF; CDR3nt: TGTGCCAGCAGTTTCTACAAAGCAGAAGCTTTCTTT
j_gene: TRBJ2-1; d_gene: -; v_gene: TRBV18; abundance: few; CDR3aa: CASHGGPYNEQFF; CDR3nt: TGTGCCAGCCACGGAGGGCCCTACAATGAGCAGTTCTTC
j_gene: TRBJ2-1; d_gene: -; v_gene: TRBV5-6; abundance: -; CDR3aa: CASVSLRESYNEQFF; CDR3nt: TGTGCCAGCGTAAGTCTTCGGGAAAGCTACAATGAGCAGTTCTTC
j_gene: TRBJ2-1; d_gene: -; v_gene: TRBV24-1; abundance: -; CDR3aa: CATDGENEQFF; CDR3nt: TGTGCCACCGATGGGGAGAATGAGCAGTTCTTC
j_gene: TRBJ2-3; d_gene: TRBD1; v_gene: TRBV12-3/TRBV12-4; abundance: -; CDR3aa: CASSSDRDRVLSGTDTQYF; CDR3nt: TGTGCCAGCAGTTCTGACCGGGACAGGGTACTATCGGGCACAGATACGCAGTATTTT
j_gene: TRBJ2-7; d_gene: -; v_gene: TRBV4-1; abundance: once; CDR3aa: CASSQEGPIYEQYF; CDR3nt: TGCGCCAGCAGCCAAGAGGGACCGATCTACGAGCAGTACTTC
j_gene: TRBJ2-2; d_gene: -; v_gene: TRBV7-8; abundance: -; CDR3aa: CASSINTGELFF; CDR3nt: TGTGCCAGCAGCATAAACACCGGGGAGCTGTTTTTT
j_gene: TRBJ2-7; d_gene: -; v_gene: TRBV7-9; abundance: few; CDR3aa: CASSPELEYEQYF; CDR3nt: TGTGCCAGCAGCCCTGAACTCGAATACGAGCAGTACTTC
j_gene: TRBJ2-3; d_gene: TRBD2; v_gene: TRBV15; abundance: many; CDR3aa: CATSSGGTSQSSSTDTQYF; CDR3nt: TGTGCCACCAGCAGTGGCGGGACTAGCCAAAGCTCGAGCACAGATACGCAGTATTTT
j_gene: TRBJ2-3; d_gene: -; v_gene: TRBV12-5; abundance: -; CDR3aa: CASGLGADTQYF; CDR3nt: TGTGCTAGTGGTCTAGGCGCAGATACGCAGTATTTT
j_gene: TRBJ2-1; d_gene: -; v_gene: TRBV29-1; abundance: few; CDR3aa: CSVERVTSNEQFF; CDR3nt: TGCAGCGTTGAGCGGGTGACCTCCAATGAGCAGTTCTTC
j_gene: TRBJ2-2; d_gene: TRBD2; v_gene: TRBV7-6; abundance: -; CDR3aa: CASSSLAGGTGELFF; CDR3nt: TGTGCCAGCAGCTCACTAGCGGGTGGCACCGGGGAGCTGTTTTTT
j_gene: TRBJ2-3; d_gene: -; v_gene: TRBV24-1; abundance: -; CDR3aa: CATSDFRVDPLGRRRSTDTQYF; CDR3nt: TGTGCCACCAGTGATTTCAGGGTAGACCCACTCGGCAGGCGACGTAGCACAGATACGCAGTATTTT
j_gene: TRBJ2-7; d_gene: -; v_gene: TRBV5-1; abundance: many; CDR3aa: CASRQTKGYSYEQYF; CDR3nt: TGCGCCAGCAGGCAGACTAAAGGGTACTCCTACGAGCAGTACTTC
j_gene: TRBJ1-1; d_gene: -; v_gene: TRBV5-6; abundance: -; CDR3aa: CASSLGDIFRTEAFF; CDR3nt: TGTGCCAGCAGCTTGGGGGACATTTTTCGAACTGAAGCTTTCTTT
j_gene: TRBJ2-7; d_gene: TRBD1; v_gene: TRBV5-1; abundance: many; CDR3aa: CASSFSGTGGSYEQYF; CDR3nt: TGCGCCAGCAGCTTCTCCGGGACAGGGGGTTCCTACGAGCAGTACTTC
j_gene: TRBJ2-3; d_gene: -; v_gene: TRBV24-1; abundance: few; CDR3aa: CATSSGDTQYF; CDR3nt: TGTGCCACCAGTTCCGGAGATACGCAGTATTTT
j_gene: TRBJ2-7; d_gene: TRBD1; v_gene: TRBV7-9; abundance: few; CDR3aa: CASSIRDRSYEQYF; CDR3nt: TGTGCCAGCAGCATCCGGGACAGATCCTACGAGCAGTACTTC
j_gene: TRBJ2-1; d_gene: -; v_gene: TRBV4-2; abundance: -; CDR3aa: CASSRDRPPYNEQFF; CDR3nt: TGTGCCAGCAGCCGAGACAGGCCCCCCTACAATGAGCAGTTCTTC
j_gene: TRBJ1-1; d_gene: -; v_gene: TRBV20-1; abundance: many; CDR3aa: CSASGGRDTEAFF; CDR3nt: TGCAGTGCCAGCGGAGGGCGGGACACTGAAGCTTTCTTT
j_gene: TRBJ2-1; d_gene: TRBD1; v_gene: TRBV10-3; abundance: -; CDR3aa: CAIGTGNYNEQFF; CDR3nt: TGTGCCATAGGGACAGGGAACTACAATGAGCAGTTCTTC
j_gene: TRBJ2-5; d_gene: -; v_gene: TRBV5-1; abundance: -; CDR3aa: CASSFLTFVETQYF; CDR3nt: TGCGCCAGCAGCTTCCTGACCTTTGTGGAGACCCAGTACTTC
j_gene: TRBJ2-5; d_gene: -; v_gene: TRBV12-3/TRBV12-4; abundance: many; CDR3aa: CASSPGSQETQYF; CDR3nt: TGTGCCAGCAGTCCCGGGTCCCAAGAGACCCAGTACTTC
j_gene: TRBJ2-3; d_gene: TRBD1; v_gene: TRBV7-8; abundance: many; CDR3aa: CASSTGTGADTQYF; CDR3nt: TGTGCCAGCAGCACCGGGACAGGGGCAGATACGCAGTATTTT
j_gene: TRBJ1-1; d_gene: -; v_gene: TRBV5-6; abundance: few; CDR3aa: CASSFTAPNTEAFF; CDR3nt: TGTGCCAGCAGCTTTACAGCCCCGAACACTGAAGCTTTCTTT
j_gene: TRBJ2-7; d_gene: -; v_gene: TRBV18; abundance: -; CDR3aa: CASSPAGTSPPLYEQYF; CDR3nt: TGTGCCAGCTCACCGGCCGGGACATCCCCACCACTATACGAGCAGTACTTC
j_gene: TRBJ2-1; d_gene: -; v_gene: TRBV20-1; abundance: -; CDR3aa: CSAMPSGVRGNEQFF; CDR3nt: TGCAGTGCTATGCCGAGCGGGGTCAGGGGCAATGAGCAGTTCTTC
j_gene: TRBJ1-1; d_gene: -; v_gene: TRBV12-3/TRBV12-4; abundance: -; CDR3aa: CASEGGGDTEAFF; CDR3nt: TGTGCCAGCGAGGGGGGAGGCGACACTGAAGCTTTCTTT
j_gene: TRBJ2-7; d_gene: TRBD1; v_gene: TRBV7-9; abundance: many; CDR3aa: CASSFSGQGGYEQYF; CDR3nt: TGTGCCAGCAGCTTTAGCGGACAGGGGGGATACGAGCAGTACTTC
j_gene: TRBJ2-2; d_gene: -; v_gene: TRBV7-9; abundance: -; CDR3aa: CASSLTRANTGELFF; CDR3nt: TGTGCCAGCAGCTTAACACGCGCGAACACCGGGGAGCTGTTTTTT
j_gene: TRBJ2-1; d_gene: TRBD2; v_gene: TRBV5-6; abundance: many; CDR3aa: CASSLEGGLGGNEQFF; CDR3nt: TGTGCCAGCAGCTTGGAAGGAGGACTAGGAGGCAATGAGCAGTTCTTC
j_gene: TRBJ2-2; d_gene: -; v_gene: TRBV5-1; abundance: few; CDR3aa: CASSLGNAGELFF; CDR3nt: TGCGCCAGCAGCTTGGGCAACGCCGGGGAGCTGTTTTTT
j_gene: TRBJ2-7; d_gene: -; v_gene: TRBV5-1; abundance: few; CDR3aa: CASSRTSSYEQYF; CDR3nt: TGCGCCAGCAGCAGAACGAGCTCCTACGAGCAGTACTTC
j_gene: TRBJ2-1; d_gene: -; v_gene: TRBV5-5; abundance: -; CDR3aa: CASSLEPGWSEQFF; CDR3nt: TGTGCCAGCAGCTTGGAGCCAGGGTGGAGTGAGCAGTTCTTC
j_gene: TRBJ2-1; d_gene: -; v_gene: TRBV5-6; abundance: few; CDR3aa: CASTTTGSYNEQFF; CDR3nt: TGTGCCAGCACCACGACAGGCTCCTACAATGAGCAGTTCTTC